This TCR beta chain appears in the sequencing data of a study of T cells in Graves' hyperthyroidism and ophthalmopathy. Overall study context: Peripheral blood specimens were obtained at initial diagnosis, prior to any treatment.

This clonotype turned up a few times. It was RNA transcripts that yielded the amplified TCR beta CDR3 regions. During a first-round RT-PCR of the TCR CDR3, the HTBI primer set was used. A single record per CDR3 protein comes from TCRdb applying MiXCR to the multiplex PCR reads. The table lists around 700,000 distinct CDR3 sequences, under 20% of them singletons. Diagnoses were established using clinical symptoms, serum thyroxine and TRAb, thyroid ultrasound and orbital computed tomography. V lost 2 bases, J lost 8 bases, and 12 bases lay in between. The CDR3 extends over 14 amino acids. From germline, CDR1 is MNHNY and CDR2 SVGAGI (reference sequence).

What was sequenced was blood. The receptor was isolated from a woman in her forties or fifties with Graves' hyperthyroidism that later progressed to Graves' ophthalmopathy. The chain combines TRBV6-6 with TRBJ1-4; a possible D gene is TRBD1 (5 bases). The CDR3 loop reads CASSYRGGWEKLFF. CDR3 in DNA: TGTGCCAGCAGTTACCGGGGGGGTTGGGAAAAACTGTTTTTT.